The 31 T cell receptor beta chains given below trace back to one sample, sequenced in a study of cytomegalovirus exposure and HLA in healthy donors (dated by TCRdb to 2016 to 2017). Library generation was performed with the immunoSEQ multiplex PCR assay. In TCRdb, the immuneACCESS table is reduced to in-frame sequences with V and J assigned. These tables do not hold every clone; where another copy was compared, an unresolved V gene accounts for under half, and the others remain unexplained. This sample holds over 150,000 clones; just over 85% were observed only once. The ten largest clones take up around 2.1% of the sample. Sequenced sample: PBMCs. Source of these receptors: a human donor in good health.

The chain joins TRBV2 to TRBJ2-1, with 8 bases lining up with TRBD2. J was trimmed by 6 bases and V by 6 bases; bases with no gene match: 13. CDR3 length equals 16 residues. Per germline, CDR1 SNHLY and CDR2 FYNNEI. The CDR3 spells CASSMEAGGGFNEQFF. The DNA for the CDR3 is TGTGCCAGCAGCATGGAGGCGGGAGGTGGGTTCAATGAGCAGTTCTTC.

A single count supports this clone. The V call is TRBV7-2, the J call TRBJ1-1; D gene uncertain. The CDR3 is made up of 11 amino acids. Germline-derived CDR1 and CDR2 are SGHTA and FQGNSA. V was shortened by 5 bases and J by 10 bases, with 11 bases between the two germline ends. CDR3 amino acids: CASSPSGGAFF. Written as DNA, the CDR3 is TGTGCCAGCAGCCCCTCGGGAGGAGCTTTCTTT.

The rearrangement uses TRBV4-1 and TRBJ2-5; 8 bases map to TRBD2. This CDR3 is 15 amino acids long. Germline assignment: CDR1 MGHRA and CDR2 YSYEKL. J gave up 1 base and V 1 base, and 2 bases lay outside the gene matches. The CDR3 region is CASSQARGGQETQYF. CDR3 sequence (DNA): TGCGCCAGCAGCCAAGCTCGGGGGGGCCAAGAGACCCAGTACTTC.

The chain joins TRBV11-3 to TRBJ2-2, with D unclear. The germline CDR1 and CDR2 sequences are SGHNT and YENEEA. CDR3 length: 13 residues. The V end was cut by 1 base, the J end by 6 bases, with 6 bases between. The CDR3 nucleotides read TGTGCCAGCAGCTTAGGGGCAGCCGGGGAGCTGTTTTTT. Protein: CASSLGAAGELFF.

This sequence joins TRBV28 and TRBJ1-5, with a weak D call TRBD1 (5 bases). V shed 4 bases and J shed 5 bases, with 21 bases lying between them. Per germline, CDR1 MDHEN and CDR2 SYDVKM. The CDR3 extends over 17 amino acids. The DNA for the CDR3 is TGTGCCAGCAGTTATAGGGGTTTCAGGGTTCCCCATCAGCCCCAGCATTTT. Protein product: CASSYRGFRVPHQPQHF.

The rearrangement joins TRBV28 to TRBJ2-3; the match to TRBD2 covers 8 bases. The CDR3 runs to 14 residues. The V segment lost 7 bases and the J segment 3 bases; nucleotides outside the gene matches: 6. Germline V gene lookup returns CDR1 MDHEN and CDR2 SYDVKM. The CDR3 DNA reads TGTGCCAGCACCTCGGGGGGGAGGACAGATACGCAGTATTTT. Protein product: CASTSGGRTDTQYF.

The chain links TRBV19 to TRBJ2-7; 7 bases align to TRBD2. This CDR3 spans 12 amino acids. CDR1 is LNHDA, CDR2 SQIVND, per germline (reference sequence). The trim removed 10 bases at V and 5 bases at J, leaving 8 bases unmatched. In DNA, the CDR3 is TGTGCCACCGCGGGAGCGGGCAACGAGCAGTACTTC. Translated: CATAGAGNEQYF.

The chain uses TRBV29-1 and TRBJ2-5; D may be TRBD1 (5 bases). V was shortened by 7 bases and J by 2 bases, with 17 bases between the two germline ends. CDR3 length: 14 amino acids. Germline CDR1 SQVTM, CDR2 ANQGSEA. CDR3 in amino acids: CSALRRQLQETQYF. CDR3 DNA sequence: TGCAGCGCCCTGAGGCGACAGCTACAAGAGACCCAGTACTTC.

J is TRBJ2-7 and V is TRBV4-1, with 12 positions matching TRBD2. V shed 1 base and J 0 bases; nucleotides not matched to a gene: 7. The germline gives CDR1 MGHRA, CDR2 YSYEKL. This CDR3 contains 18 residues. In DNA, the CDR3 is TGCGCCAGCAGCCAAGTTCTACTAGCGGGAGGCGACTCCTACGAGCAGTACTTC. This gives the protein CASSQVLLAGGDSYEQYF.

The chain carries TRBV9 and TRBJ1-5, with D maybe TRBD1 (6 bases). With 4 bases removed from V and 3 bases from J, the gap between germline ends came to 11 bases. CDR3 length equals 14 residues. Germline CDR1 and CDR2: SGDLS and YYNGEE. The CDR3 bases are TGTGCCAGCAGCTATTCAGGGGACAATCAGCCCCAGCATTTT. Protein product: CASSYSGDNQPQHF.

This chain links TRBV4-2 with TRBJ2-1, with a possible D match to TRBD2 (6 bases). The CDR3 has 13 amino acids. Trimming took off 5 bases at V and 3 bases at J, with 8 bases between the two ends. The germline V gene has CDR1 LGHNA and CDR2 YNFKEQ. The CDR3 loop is CASSRRDYNEQFF. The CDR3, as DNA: TGTGCCAGCAGCAGGCGGGACTACAATGAGCAGTTCTTC.

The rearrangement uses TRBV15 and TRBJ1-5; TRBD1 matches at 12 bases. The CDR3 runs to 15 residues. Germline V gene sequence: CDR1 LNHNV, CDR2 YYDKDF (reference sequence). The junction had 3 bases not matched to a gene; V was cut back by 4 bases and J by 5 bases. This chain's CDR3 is CATSTGTGGDQPQHF. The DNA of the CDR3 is TGTGCCACCAGCACCGGGACAGGGGGCGATCAGCCCCAGCATTTT. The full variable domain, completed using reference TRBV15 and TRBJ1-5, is DAMVIQNPRYQVTQFGKPVTLSCSQTLNHNVMYWYQQKSSQAPKLLFHYYDKDFNNEADTPDNFQSRRPNTSFCFLDIRSPGLGDTAMYLCATSTGTGGDQPQHFGDGTRLSIL.

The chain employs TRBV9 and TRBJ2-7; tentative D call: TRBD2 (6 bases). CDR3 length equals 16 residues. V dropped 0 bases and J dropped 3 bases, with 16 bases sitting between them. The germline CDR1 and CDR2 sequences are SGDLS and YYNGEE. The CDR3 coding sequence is TGTGCCAGCAGCGTAGGCGGGGATGCTCCTTACTACGAGCAGTACTTC. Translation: CASSVGGDAPYYEQYF.

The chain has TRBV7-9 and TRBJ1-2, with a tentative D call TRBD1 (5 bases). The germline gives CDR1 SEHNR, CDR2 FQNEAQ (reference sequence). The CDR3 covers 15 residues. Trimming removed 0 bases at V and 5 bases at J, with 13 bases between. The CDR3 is CASSLASRQLYGYTF. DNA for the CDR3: TGTGCCAGCAGCTTAGCGTCTAGACAGTTGTATGGCTACACCTTC.

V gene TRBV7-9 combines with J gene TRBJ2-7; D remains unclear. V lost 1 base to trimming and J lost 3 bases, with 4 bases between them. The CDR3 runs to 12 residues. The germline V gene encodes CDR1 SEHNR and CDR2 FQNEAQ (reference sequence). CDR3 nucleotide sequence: TGTGCCAGCAGCTTAGTAGTCTACGAGCAGTACTTC. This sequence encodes CASSLVVYEQYF.

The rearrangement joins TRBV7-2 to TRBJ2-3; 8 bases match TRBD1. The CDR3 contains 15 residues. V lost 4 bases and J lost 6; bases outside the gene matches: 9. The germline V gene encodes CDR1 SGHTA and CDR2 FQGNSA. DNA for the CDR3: TGTGCCAGCAGCTCGTGGACAGGGAGCAGGGATACGCAGTATTTT. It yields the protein CASSSWTGSRDTQYF. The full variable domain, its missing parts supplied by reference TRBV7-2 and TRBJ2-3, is GAGVSQSPSNKVTEKGKDVELRCDPISGHTALYWYRQSLGQGLEFLIYFQGNSAPDKSGLPSDRFSAERTGGSVSTLTIQRTQQEDSAVYLCASSSWTGSRDTQYFGPGTRLTVL.

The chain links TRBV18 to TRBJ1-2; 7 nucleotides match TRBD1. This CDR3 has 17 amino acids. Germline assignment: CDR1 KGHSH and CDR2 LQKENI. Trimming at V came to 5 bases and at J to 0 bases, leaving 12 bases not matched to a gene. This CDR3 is CASSSPGQKASNYGYTF. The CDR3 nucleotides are TGTGCCAGCTCATCTCCGGGACAGAAGGCCTCTAACTATGGCTACACCTTC.

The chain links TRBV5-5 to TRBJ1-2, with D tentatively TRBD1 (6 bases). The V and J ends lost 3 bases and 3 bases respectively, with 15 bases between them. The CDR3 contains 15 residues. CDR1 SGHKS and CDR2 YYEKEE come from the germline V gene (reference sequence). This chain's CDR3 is CASSSLRGADYGYTF. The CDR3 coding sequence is TGTGCCAGCAGCTCGCTGCGGGGGGCGGACTATGGCTACACCTTC.

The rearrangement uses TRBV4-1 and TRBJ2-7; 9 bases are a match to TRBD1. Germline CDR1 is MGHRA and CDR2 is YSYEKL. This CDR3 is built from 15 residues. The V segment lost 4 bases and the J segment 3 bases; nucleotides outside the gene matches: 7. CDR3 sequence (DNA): TGCGCCAGCAGCCCCCCCGGGACAGGGCTCTACGAGCAGTACTTC. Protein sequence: CASSPPGTGLYEQYF.

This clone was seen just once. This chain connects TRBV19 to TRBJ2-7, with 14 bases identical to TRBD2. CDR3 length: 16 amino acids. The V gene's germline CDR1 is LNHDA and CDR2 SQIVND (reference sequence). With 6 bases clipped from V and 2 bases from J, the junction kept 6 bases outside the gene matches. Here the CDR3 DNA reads TGTGCCAGTAGGGGGACTAGCGGGGGTAGTCCCTACGAGCAGTACTTC. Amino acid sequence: CASRGTSGGSPYEQYF.

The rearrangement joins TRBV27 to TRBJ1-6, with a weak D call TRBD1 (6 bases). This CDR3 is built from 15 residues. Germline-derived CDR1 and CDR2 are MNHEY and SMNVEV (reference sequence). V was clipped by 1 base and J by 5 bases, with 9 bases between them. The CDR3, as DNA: TGTGCCAGCAGTTTATACAGGGCCGATAATTCACCCCTCCACTTT. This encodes CASSLYRADNSPLHF.

CDR3 in amino acids: CASSVDSRPLHF. CDR3 bases: TGTGCCAGCAGCGTAGATTCCAGACCCCTCCACTTT. This chain uses TRBV9 with TRBJ1-6; D call uncertain. Trimming took off 0 bases at V and 12 bases at J, with 7 bases between the two ends. The CDR3 covers 12 residues. Germline-derived CDR1 and CDR2 are SGDLS and YYNGEE.

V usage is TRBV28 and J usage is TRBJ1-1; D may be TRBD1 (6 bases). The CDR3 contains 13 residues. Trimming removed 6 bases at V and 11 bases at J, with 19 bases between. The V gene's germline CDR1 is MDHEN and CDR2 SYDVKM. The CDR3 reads CASSWKTGRGAFF. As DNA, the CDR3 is TGTGCCAGCAGCTGGAAGACAGGAAGAGGGGCTTTCTTT.

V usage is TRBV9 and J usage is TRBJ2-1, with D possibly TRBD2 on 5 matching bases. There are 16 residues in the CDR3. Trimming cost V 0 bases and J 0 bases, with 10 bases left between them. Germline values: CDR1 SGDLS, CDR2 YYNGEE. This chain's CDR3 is CASSVAPGSSYNEQFF. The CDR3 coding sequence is TGTGCCAGCAGCGTAGCCCCGGGGAGCTCCTACAATGAGCAGTTCTTC.

CDR3 sequence (DNA): TGTGCCAGCAGCTTAGGACAGAATATCCAGTACTTC. It codes for CASSLGQNIQYF. The chain carries TRBV11-3 and TRBJ2-4; D possibly corresponds to TRBD1 (5 bases). CDR1 and CDR2 (germline): SGHNT, YENEEA. The length of the CDR3 is 12 residues. V gave up 1 base and J gave up 13 bases, with 11 bases separating them.

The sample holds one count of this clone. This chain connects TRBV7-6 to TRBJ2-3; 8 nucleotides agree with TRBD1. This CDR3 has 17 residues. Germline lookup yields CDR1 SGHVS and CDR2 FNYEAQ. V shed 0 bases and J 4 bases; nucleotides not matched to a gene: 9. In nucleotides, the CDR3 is TGTGCCAGCAGCTTAGCGCAGACAGGGGTTGGCGCAGATACGCAGTATTTT. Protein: CASSLAQTGVGADTQYF.

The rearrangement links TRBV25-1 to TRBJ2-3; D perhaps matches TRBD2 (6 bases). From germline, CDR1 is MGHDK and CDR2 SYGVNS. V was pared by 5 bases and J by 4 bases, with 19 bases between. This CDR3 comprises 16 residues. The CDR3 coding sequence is TGTGCCAGCAGTTCCGGTCCCGGCGGGACGGCAGATACGCAGTATTTT. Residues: CASSSGPGGTADTQYF. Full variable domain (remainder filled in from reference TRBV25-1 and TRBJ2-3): EADIYQTPRYLVIGTGKKITLECSQTMGHDKMYWYQQDPGMELHLIHYSYGVNSTEKGDLSSESTVSRIRTEHFPLTLESARPSHTSQYLCASSSGPGGTADTQYFGPGTRLTVL.

This chain's CDR3 is CASSSLAANTGELFF. The CDR3 DNA reads TGCGCCAGCAGTTCTCTAGCGGCGAACACCGGGGAGCTGTTTTTT. The chain employs TRBV5-1 and TRBJ2-2, with 7 bases matching TRBD2. The CDR3 covers 15 residues. Unmatched junction bases numbered 4, after V lost 5 bases and J lost 0 bases. The germline gives CDR1 SGHRS, CDR2 YFSETQ.

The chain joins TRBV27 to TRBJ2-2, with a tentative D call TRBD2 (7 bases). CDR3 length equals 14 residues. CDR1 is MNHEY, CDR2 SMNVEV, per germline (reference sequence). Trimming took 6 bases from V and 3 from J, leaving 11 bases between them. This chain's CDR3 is CASRWGGHTGELFF. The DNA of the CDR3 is TGTGCCAGCAGGTGGGGGGGCCACACCGGGGAGCTGTTTTTT.

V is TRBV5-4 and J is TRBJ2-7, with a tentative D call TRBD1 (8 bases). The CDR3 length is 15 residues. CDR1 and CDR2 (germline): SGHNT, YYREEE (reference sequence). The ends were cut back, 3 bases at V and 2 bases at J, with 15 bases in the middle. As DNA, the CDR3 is TGTGCCAGCAGCTCCGGGGGGACAGGCGCCTACGAGCAGTACTTC. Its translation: CASSSGGTGAYEQYF.

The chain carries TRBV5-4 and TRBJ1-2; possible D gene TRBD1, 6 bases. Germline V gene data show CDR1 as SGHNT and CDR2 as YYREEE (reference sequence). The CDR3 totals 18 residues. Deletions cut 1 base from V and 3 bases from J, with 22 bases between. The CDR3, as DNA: TGTGCCAGCAGCTTGTCTTTCGGGGGGCGACGCAGGGACTATGGCTACACCTTC. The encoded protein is CASSLSFGGRRRDYGYTF.